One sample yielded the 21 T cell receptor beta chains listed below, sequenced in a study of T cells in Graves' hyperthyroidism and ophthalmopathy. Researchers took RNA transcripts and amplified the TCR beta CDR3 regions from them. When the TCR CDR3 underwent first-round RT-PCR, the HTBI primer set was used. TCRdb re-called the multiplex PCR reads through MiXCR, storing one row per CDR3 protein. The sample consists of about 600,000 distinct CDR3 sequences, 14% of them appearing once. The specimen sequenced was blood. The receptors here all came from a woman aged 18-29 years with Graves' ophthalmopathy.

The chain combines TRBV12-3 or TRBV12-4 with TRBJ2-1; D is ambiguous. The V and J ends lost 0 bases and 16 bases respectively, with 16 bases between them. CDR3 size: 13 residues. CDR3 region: CASSLADLPFLFF. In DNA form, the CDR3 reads TGTGCCAGCAGTTTAGCGGATTTGCCCTTCCTATTCTTC.

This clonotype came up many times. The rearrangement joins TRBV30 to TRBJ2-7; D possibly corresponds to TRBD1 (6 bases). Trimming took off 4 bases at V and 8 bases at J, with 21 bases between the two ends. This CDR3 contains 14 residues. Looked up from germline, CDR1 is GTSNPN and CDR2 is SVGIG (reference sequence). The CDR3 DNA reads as TGTGCCTGGATGCCGGGACACCTAATAACCCAGCAGTACTTC. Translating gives CAWMPGHLITQQYF.

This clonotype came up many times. The CDR3 here is CASSTNEQFF. Written as DNA, the CDR3 is TGTGCCAGCAGCACCAATGAGCAGTTCTTC. This chain joins TRBV12-3 or TRBV12-4 and TRBJ2-1; D remains ambiguous. V was cut by 6 bases and J by 6 bases, with 3 bases left in between. This CDR3 has 10 residues.

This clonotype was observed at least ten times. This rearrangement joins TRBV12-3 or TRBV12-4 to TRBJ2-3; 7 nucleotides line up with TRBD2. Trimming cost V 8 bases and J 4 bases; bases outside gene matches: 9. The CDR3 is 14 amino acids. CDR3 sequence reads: CASRAGRRADTQYF. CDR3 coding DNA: TGTGCCAGCCGAGCGGGGCGCAGGGCAGATACGCAGTATTTT.

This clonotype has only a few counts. CDR3 nucleotides: TGTGCCAGCAGCTTAAGGGCTAGCGGGAGAGGAGGGGAGACCCAGTACTTC. It codes for CASSLRASGRGGETQYF. The rearrangement links TRBV13 to TRBJ2-5; TRBD2 matches at 10 bases. Germline CDR1 PRHDT, CDR2 FYEKMQ (reference sequence). Trimming at V came to 2 bases and at J to 5 bases, leaving 11 bases not matched to a gene. CDR3 length: 17 residues. Full variable domain (remainder filled in from reference TRBV13 and TRBJ2-5): AAGVIQSPRHLIKEKRETATLKCYPIPRHDTVYWYQQGPGQDPQFLISFYEKMQSDKGSIPDRFSAQQFSDYHSELNMSSLELGDSALYFCASSLRASGRGGETQYFGPGTRLLVL.

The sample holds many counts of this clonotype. CDR3 in DNA: TGCAGCGTTGCCAGGAACACTGAAGCTTTCTTT. The encoded protein is CSVARNTEAFF. The rearrangement uses TRBV29-1 and TRBJ1-1; D call uncertain. V was trimmed by 4 bases and J by 1 base, leaving 4 bases between them. CDR3 length: 11 amino acids. Germline lookup yields CDR1 SQVTM and CDR2 ANQGSEA.

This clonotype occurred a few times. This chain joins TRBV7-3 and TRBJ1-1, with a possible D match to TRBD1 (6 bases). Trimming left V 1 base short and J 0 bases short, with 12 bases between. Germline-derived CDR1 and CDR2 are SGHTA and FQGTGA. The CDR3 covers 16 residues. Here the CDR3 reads CASSLRAGALNTEAFF. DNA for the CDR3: TGTGCCAGCAGCTTAAGGGCAGGGGCCCTGAACACTGAAGCTTTCTTT.

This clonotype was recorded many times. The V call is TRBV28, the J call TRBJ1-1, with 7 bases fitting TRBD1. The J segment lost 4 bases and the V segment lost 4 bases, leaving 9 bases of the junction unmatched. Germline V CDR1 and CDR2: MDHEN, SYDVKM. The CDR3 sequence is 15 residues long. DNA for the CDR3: TGTGCCAGCAGTTCAGAGGGAGGGGGCACCACTGAAGCTTTCTTT. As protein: CASSSEGGGTTEAFF.

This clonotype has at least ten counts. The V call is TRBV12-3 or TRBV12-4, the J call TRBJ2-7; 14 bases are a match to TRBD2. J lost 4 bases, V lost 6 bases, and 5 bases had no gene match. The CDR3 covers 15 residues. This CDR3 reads CASRSGTSGRYEQYF. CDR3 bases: TGTGCCAGCAGAAGCGGGACTAGCGGGAGATACGAGCAGTACTTC.

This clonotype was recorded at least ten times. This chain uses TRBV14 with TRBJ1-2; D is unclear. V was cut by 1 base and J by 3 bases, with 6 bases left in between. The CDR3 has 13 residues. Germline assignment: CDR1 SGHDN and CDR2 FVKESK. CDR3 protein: CASSQGSYYGYTF. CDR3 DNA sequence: TGTGCCAGCAGCCAAGGGTCTTACTATGGCTACACCTTC. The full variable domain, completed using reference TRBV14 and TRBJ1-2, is EAGVTQFPSHSVIEKGQTVTLRCDPISGHDNLYWYRRVMGKEIKFLLHFVKESKQDESGMPNNRFLAERTGGTYSTLKVQPAELEDSGVYFCASSQGSYYGYTFGSGTRLTVV.

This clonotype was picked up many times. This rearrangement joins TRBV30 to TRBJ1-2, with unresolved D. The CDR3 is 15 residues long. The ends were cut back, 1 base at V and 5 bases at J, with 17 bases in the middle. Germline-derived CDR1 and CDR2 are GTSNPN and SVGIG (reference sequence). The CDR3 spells CAWSEANFIGYGYTF. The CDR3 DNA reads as TGTGCCTGGAGTGAAGCCAATTTTATAGGGTATGGCTACACCTTC.

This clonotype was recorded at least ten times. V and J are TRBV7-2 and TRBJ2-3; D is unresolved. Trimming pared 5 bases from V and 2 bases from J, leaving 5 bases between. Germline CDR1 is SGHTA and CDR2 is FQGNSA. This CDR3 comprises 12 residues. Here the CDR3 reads CASSRLTDTQYF. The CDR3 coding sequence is TGTGCCAGCAGCCGTCTCACAGATACGCAGTATTTT.

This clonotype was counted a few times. Here the CDR3 DNA reads TGCAGCGTGGGAGCGGGGCTTGGGGCTAATGAAAAACTGTTTTTT. Translating it yields CSVGAGLGANEKLFF. This sequence joins TRBV29-1 and TRBJ1-4, with D perhaps matching TRBD1 (5 bases). Germline V CDR1 and CDR2: SQVTM, ANQGSEA. V lost 6 bases, J lost 3 bases, and 17 bases lay in between. The CDR3 has 15 residues.

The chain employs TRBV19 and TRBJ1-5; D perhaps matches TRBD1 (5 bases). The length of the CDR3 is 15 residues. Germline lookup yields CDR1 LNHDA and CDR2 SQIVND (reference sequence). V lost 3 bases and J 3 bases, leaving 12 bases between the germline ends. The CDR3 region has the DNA TGTGCCAGTAGTATTTCCGACAGCCCCAATCAGCCCCAGCATTTT. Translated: CASSISDSPNQPQHF.

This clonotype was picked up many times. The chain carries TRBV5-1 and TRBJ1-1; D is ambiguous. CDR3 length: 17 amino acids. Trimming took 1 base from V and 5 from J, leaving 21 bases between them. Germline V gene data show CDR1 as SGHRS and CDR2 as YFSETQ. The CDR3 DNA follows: TGCGCCAGCAGCTTGTCTCCCAGTATCGGTGAAGGGACTGAAGCTTTCTTT. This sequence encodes CASSLSPSIGEGTEAFF. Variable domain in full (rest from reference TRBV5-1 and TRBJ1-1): KAGVTQTPRYLIKTRGQQVTLSCSPISGHRSVSWYQQTPGQGLQFLFEYFSETQRNKGNFPGRFSGRQFSNSRSEMNVSTLELGDSALYLCASSLSPSIGEGTEAFFGQGTRLTVV.

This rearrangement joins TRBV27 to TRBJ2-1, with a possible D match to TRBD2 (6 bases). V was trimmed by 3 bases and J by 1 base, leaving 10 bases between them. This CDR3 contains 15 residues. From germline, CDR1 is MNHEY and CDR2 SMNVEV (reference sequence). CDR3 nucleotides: TGTGCCAGCAGTTTGTATGCGGGATCCTACAATGAGCAGTTCTTC. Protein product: CASSLYAGSYNEQFF.

CDR3 nucleotides: TGTGCCAGCAGTCTCGGACGGATTTCACCCCTCCACTTT. Protein product: CASSLGRISPLHF. The chain is built from TRBV6-1 and TRBJ1-6, with D uncertain. V shed 5 bases and J shed 9 bases, with 11 bases lying between them. This CDR3 is 13 amino acids long. Germline V CDR1 and CDR2: MNHNS, SASEGT.

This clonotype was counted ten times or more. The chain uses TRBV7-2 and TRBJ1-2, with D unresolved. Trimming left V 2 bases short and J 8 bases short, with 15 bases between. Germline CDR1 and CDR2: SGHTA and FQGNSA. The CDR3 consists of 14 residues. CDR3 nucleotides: TGTGCCAGCAGCTTATATGCCGTCGGCAGAGGCTACACCTTC. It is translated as CASSLYAVGRGYTF.

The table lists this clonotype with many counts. Here the CDR3 reads CASSIMIGREDEQYF. CDR3 DNA: TGTGCCAGCAGCATCATGATCGGGCGGGAGGACGAGCAGTACTTC. The J gene is TRBJ2-7, the V gene TRBV11-2; 8 nucleotides align to TRBD2. V lost 5 bases and J lost 5; bases outside the gene matches: 11. The CDR3 consists of 15 residues. Germline V gene data show CDR1 as SGHAT and CDR2 as FQNNGV.

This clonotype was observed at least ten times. This chain's CDR3 is CASSFESGSSEQYF. The CDR3 nucleotides read TGTGCCAGCAGTTTTGAATCGGGGTCTAGCGAGCAGTACTTC. The chain employs TRBV6-1 and TRBJ2-7, with D tentatively TRBD2 (5 bases). The germline V gene has CDR1 MNHNS and CDR2 SASEGT. V shed 5 bases and J shed 6 bases, with 17 bases lying between them. The CDR3 runs 14 residues.

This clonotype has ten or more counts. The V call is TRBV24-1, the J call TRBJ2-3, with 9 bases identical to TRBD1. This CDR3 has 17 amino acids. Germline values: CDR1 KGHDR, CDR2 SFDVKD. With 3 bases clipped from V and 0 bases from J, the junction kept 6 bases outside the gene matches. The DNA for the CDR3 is TGTGCCACCAGTGATCCCCCCGGGACAGGGAGCACAGATACGCAGTATTTT. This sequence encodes CATSDPPGTGSTDTQYF.